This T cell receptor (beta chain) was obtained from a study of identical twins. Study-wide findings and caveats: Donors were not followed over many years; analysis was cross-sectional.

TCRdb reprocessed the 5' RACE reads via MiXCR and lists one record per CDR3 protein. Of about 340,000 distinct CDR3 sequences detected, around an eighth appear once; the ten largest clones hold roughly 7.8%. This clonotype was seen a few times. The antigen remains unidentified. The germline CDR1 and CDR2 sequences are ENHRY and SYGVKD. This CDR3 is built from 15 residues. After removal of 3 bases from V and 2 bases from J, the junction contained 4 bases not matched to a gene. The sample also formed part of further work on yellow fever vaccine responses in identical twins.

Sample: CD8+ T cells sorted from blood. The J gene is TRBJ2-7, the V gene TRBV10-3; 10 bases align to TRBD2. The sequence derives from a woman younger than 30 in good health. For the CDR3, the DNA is TGTGCCATCAGTGATGAGCGGGAGGGAACCTACGAGCAGTACTTC. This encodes CAISDEREGTYEQYF.